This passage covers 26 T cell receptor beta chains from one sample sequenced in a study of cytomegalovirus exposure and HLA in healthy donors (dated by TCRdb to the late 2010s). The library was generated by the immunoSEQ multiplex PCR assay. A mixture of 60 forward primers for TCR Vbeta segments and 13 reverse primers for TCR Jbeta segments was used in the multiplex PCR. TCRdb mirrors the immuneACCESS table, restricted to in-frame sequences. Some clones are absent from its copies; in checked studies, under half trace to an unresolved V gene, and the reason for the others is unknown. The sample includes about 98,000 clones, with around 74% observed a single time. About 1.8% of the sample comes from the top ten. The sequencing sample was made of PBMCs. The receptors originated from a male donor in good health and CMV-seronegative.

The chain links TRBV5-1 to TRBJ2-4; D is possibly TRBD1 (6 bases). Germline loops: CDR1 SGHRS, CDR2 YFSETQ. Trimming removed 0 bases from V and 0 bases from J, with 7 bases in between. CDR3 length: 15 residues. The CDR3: CASSLVGGAKNIQYF. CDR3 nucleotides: TGCGCCAGCAGCTTGGTAGGGGGAGCCAAAAACATTCAGTACTTC.

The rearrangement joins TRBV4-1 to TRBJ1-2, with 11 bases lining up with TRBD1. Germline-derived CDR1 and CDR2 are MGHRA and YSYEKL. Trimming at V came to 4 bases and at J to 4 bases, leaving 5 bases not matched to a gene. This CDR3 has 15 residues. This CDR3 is CASSPRDRGSYGYTF. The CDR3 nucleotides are TGCGCCAGCAGCCCGCGGGACAGGGGGTCCTATGGCTACACCTTC.

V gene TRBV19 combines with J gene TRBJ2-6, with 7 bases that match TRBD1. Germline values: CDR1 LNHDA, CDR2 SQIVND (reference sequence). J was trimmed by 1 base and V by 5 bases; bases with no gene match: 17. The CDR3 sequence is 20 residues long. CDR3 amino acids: CASSLTLRKGAMSGANVLTF. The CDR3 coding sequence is TGTGCCAGTAGTCTAACTCTTCGGAAGGGGGCAATGTCTGGGGCCAACGTCCTGACTTTC. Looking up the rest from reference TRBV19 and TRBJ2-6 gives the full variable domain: DGGITQSPKYLFRKEGQNVTLSCEQNLNHDAMYWYRQDPGQGLRLIYYSQIVNDFQKGDIAEGYSVSREKKESFPLTVTSAQKNPTAFYLCASSLTLRKGAMSGANVLTFGAGSRLTVL.

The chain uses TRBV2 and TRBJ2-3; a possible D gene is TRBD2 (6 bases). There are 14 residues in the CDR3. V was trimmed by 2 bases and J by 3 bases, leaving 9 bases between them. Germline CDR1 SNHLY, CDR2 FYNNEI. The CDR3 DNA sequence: TGTGCCAGCAGTGAATTAGCGGTGACAGATACGCAGTATTTT. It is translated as CASSELAVTDTQYF.

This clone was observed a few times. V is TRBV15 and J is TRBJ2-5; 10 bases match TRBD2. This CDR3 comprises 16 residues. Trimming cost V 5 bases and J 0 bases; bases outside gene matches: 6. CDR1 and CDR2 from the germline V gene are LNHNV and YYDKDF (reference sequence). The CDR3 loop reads CATSEEGLADQETQYF. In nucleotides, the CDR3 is TGTGCCACCAGCGAAGAAGGACTAGCGGACCAAGAGACCCAGTACTTC. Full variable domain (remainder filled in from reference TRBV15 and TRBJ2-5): DAMVIQNPRYQVTQFGKPVTLSCSQTLNHNVMYWYQQKSSQAPKLLFHYYDKDFNNEADTPDNFQSRRPNTSFCFLDIRSPGLGDTAMYLCATSEEGLADQETQYFGPGTRLLVL.

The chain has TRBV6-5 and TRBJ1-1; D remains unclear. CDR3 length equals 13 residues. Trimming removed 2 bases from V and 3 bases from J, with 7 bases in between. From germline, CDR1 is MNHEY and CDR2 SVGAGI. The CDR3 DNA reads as TGTGCCAGCAGTTACGGGCAGTACACTGAAGCTTTCTTT. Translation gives CASSYGQYTEAFF.

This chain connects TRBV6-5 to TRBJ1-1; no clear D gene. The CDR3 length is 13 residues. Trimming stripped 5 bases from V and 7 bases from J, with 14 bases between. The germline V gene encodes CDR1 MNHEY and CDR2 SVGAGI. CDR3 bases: TGTGCCAGCAGTGCGGGAATTAATCGTGAAGCTTTCTTT. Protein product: CASSAGINREAFF.

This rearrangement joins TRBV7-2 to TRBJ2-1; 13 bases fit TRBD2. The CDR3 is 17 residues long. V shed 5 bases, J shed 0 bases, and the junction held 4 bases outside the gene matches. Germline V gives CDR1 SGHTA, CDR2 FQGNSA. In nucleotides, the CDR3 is TGTGCCAGCAGCCTGACTAGCGGGAGGCCCTCCTACAATGAGCAGTTCTTC. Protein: CASSLTSGRPSYNEQFF.

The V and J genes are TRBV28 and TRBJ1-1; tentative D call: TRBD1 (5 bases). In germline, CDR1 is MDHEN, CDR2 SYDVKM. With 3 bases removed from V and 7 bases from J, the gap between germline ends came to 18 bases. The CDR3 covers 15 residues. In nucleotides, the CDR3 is TGTGCCAGCAGTTTTAACGGGGGATTCCCCTATGAAGCTTTCTTT. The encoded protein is CASSFNGGFPYEAFF.

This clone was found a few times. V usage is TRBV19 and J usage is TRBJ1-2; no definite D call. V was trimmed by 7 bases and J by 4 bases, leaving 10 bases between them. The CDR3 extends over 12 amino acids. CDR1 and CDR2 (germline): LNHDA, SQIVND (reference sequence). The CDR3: CASKGGIYGYTF. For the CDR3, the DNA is TGTGCCAGTAAGGGAGGGATCTATGGCTACACCTTC.

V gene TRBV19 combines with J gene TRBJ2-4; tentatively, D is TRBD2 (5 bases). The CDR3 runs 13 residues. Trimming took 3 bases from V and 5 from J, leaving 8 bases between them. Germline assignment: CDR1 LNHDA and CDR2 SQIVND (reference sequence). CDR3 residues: CASSMDLENIQYF. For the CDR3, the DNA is TGTGCCAGTAGTATGGACTTGGAAAACATTCAGTACTTC. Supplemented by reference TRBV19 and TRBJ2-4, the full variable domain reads DGGITQSPKYLFRKEGQNVTLSCEQNLNHDAMYWYRQDPGQGLRLIYYSQIVNDFQKGDIAEGYSVSREKKESFPLTVTSAQKNPTAFYLCASSMDLENIQYFGAGTRLSVL.

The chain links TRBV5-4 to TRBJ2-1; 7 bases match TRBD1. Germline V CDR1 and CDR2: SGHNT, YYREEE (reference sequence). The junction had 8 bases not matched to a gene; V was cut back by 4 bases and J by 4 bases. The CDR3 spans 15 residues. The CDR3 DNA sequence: TGTGCCAGCAGCGTAGACAGGGAGCGATACAATGAGCAGTTCTTC. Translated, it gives CASSVDRERYNEQFF.

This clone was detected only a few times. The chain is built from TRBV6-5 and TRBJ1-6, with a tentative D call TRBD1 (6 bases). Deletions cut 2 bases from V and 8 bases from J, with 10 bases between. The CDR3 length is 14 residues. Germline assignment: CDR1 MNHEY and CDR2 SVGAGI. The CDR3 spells CASSYGTSYSPLHF. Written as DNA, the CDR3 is TGTGCCAGCAGTTACGGGACAAGTTATTCACCCCTCCACTTT.

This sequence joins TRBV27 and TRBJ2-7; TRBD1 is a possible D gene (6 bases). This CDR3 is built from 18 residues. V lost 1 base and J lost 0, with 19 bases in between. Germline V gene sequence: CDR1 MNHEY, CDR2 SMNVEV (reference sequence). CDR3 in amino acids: CASSLYPTKQGSSYEQYF. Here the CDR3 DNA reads TGTGCCAGCAGTTTATACCCAACTAAGCAGGGGAGCTCCTACGAGCAGTACTTC.

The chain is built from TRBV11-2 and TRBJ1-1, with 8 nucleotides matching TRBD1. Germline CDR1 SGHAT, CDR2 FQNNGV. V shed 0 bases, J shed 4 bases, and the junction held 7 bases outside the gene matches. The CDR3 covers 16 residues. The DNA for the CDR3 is TGTGCCAGCAGCTTAGACTTAGGTACAGGGGGCACTGAAGCTTTCTTT. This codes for CASSLDLGTGGTEAFF.

The CDR3 loop reads CAWSLAGGLNNEQFF. Here the CDR3 DNA reads TGTGCCTGGAGCCTAGCGGGAGGGCTAAACAATGAGCAGTTCTTC. V gene TRBV30 combines with J gene TRBJ2-1; TRBD2 aligns across 12 bases. CDR3 length: 15 amino acids. V gave up 3 bases and J gave up 5 bases; unmatched junction bases: 5. CDR1 is GTSNPN and CDR2 is SVGIG in the germline V gene (reference sequence). Filled out from reference TRBV30 and TRBJ2-1, the complete variable domain reads SQTIHQWPATLVQPVGSPLSLECTVEGTSNPNLYWYRQAAGRGLQLLFYSVGIGQISSEVPQNLSASRPQDRQFILSSKKLLLSDSGFYLCAWSLAGGLNNEQFFGPGTRLTVL.

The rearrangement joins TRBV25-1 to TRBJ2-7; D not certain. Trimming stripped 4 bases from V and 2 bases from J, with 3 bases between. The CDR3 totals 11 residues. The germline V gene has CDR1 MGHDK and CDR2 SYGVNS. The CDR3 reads CASSAAYEQYF. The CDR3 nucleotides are TGTGCCAGCAGTGCTGCCTACGAGCAGTACTTC.

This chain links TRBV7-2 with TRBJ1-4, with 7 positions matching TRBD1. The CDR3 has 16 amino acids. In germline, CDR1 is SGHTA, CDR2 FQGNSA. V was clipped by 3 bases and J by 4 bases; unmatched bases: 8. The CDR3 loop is CASSLGRGLGNEKLFF. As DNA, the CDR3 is TGTGCCAGCAGCTTGGGAAGGGGGCTTGGTAATGAAAAACTGTTTTTT.

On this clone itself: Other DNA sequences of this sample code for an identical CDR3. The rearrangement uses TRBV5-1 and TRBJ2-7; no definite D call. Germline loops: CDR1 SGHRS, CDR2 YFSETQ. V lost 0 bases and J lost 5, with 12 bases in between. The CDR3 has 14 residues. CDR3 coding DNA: TGCGCCAGCAGCTTGGATTCGGGTCGCGACGAGCAGTACTTC. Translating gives CASSLDSGRDEQYF.

Here the CDR3 reads CASSSGTGRYTEAFF. In DNA form, the CDR3 reads TGTGCCAGCAGTTCTGGGACAGGGAGGTACACTGAAGCTTTCTTT. V usage is TRBV28 and J usage is TRBJ1-1, with TRBD1 matching 9 bases. CDR1 and CDR2 (germline): MDHEN, SYDVKM. Trimming cost V 4 bases and J 3 bases; bases outside gene matches: 6. The CDR3 totals 15 residues.

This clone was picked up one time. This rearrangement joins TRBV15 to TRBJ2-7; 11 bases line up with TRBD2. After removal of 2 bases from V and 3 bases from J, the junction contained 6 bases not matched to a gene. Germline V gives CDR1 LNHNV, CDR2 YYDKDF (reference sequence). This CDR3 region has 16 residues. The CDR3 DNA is TGTGCCACCAGCAGAACCGGGACTAGCGGAGACTACGAGCAGTACTTC. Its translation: CATSRTGTSGDYEQYF.

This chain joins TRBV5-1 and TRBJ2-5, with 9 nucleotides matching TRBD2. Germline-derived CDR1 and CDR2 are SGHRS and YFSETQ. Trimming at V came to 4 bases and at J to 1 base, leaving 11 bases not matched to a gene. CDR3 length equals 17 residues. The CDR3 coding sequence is TGCGCCAGCAGCCCGTACGTGGCTAGCGGGGTCCAAGAGACCCAGTACTTC. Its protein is CASSPYVASGVQETQYF.

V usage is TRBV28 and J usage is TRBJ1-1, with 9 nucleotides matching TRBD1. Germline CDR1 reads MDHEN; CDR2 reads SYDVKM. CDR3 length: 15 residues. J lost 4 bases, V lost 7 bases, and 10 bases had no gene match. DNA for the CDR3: TGTGCCAGCATCACTCCGGGACAGGGAAGCACTGAAGCTTTCTTT. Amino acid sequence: CASITPGQGSTEAFF.

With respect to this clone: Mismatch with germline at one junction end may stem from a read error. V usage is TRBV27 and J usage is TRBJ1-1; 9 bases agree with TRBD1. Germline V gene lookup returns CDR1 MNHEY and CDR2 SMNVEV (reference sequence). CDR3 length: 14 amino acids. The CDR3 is CASSLSPQGAAVLF. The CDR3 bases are TGTGCCAGCAGTTTATCTCCACAGGGGGCGGCGGTTCTCTTT.

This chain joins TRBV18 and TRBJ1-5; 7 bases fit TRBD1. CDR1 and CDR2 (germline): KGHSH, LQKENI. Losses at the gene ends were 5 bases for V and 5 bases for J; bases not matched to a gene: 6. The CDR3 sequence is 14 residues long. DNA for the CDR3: TGTGCCAGCTCAGCCTACAGGGGTGATCAGCCCCAGCATTTT. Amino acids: CASSAYRGDQPQHF.

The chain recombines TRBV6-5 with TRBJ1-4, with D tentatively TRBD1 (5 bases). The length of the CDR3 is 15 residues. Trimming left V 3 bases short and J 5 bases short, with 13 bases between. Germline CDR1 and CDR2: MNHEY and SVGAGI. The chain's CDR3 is CASSYSGLTNEKLFF. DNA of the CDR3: TGTGCCAGCAGTTATTCGGGACTGACGAATGAAAAACTGTTTTTT.